This T cell receptor (beta chain) is drawn from a study of cytomegalovirus exposure and HLA in healthy donors. About the research overall: In a later analysis, it was reported that the roughly 120 validation repertoires had been produced on the same platform as the 670 or so repertoires belonging to the first cohort.

V dropped 10 bases and J dropped 1 base, with 10 bases sitting between them. Germline loops: CDR1 ENHRY, CDR2 SYGVKD. This CDR3 has 12 amino acids. The donors were part of the validation cohort of some 120 subjects. That cohort was separate from the first cohort, which comprised about 670 subjects. Overall study findings and caveats: Researchers counted some 150 TCR beta chains as cytomegalovirus-associated.

As concerns this clone: Its cognate antigen is unknown.

The assay was immunoSEQ multiplex PCR, and TCRdb's table has in-frame clones only and misses some. Of about 190,000 clones listed, about 80% are singletons. The sample consisted of PBMCs. The sequence was obtained from a man between 18 and 35 years old in good health and CMV-seropositive. The chain carries TRBV10-3 and TRBJ2-5, with D possibly matching TRBD2 (6 bases). CDR3 protein: CATRGLQETQYF. The CDR3 DNA is TGTGCCACGCGGGGACTCCAAGAGACCCAGTACTTC.